This T cell receptor (beta chain) was sequenced for a study of T-cell reconstitution after alpha-beta-depleted transplantation in children. A TCRbeta library incorporating unique molecular identifiers was prepared. TCRdb processed the PCR reads anew with MiXCR; each CDR3 protein has one entry. The data hold 100,000 to 150,000 distinct CDR3 sequences, with roughly 23% observed a single time. Study-wide results and caveats: In some patients, recipient T cells and intrathymic progenitors surviving conditioning explained high day-60 diversity. By one year post-transplant, T-cell counts and diversity largely arose from T cells that were newly produced. Reportedly, alpha-beta T cells present about two months post-transplant originated from several hundred expanded clones of graft origin.

This clonotype was recorded many times. Its specificity is not known. Germline V gives CDR1 LGHDT, CDR2 YNNKEL (reference sequence). This CDR3 has 16 residues. Trimming pared 4 bases from V and 2 bases from J, leaving 17 bases between. The material sequenced was PBMCs, mostly from graft donor cells, taken 180 days after TCRalphabeta/CD19-depleted stem cell transplant. This TCR derives from a male patient aged 2-10 years who had a stem cell transplant for chronic granulomatous disease, so the T cells may come from the graft donor. The chain uses TRBV3-1 and TRBJ2-5; D is perhaps TRBD1 (6 bases). CDR3 residues: CASSRDKPVLQETQYF. CDR3 DNA sequence: TGTGCCAGCAGCCGGGACAAACCCGTACTTCAAGAGACCCAGTACTTC.